Sequencing of this TCR beta chain was carried out in a study of spatial heterogeneity in lung cancer. Time point denoted: blood at routine non-recurrence follow-up after resection. The input material, whole RNA from tumor, nontumor lung or frozen PBMC, was sequenced unsorted. A single record per CDR3 protein comes from TCRdb applying MiXCR to the 5' RACE reads. The profile shows 95,000 to 130,000 distinct CDR3 sequences, less than 15% of them singletons. Germline values: CDR1 SGHRS, CDR2 YFSETQ. J gave up 2 bases and V 4 bases, and 8 bases lay outside the gene matches. This CDR3 region has 15 residues.

The origin of this receptor is a male donor with early-stage non-small cell lung cancer. This sample comprised PBMCs, obtained at follow-up. The gene calls are TRBV5-1 and TRBJ2-7, with 8 bases identical to TRBD2. The CDR3 DNA reads TGCGCCAGCAGCGGGGGGACTAGTGAAGCCTACGAGCAGTACTTC. Translating it yields CASSGGTSEAYEQYF.